This T cell receptor (beta chain) was sequenced during a study of response to subunit inactivated influenza vaccine. Whole-study findings and limits: That few new T cells are recruited by each seasonal influenza vaccination was the authors' suggestion.

V lost 10 bases to trimming and J lost 5 bases, with 15 bases between them. The CDR3 covers 13 residues. TCRdb re-called the RT-PCR reads with MiXCR, one entry per CDR3 protein. Among over 800,000 distinct CDR3 sequences listed, less than 25% were seen once. To note about this clonotype: Its specificity is unknown.

The chain employs TRBV12-3 or TRBV12-4 and TRBJ2-1; the D is unclear. The receptor's source is a man aged 50 to 59 who received an inactivated influenza vaccine. The specimen was PBMCs from blood, collected around 5 days after vaccination. The chain's CDR3 is CATEEHRNNEQFF. For the CDR3, the DNA is TGTGCCACCGAGGAACATCGGAACAATGAGCAGTTCTTC.